This entry lists 15 T cell receptor beta chains sequenced from one sample in a study of T-cell reconstitution after alpha-beta-depleted transplantation in children. Unique molecular identifiers were used to barcode this TCRbeta library. MiXCR was run by TCRdb on the PCR reads, yielding one entry per CDR3 protein. The table lists roughly 350,000 distinct CDR3 sequences, 10% of them singletons. The sequencing here drew on PBMCs from the stem cell graft donor, taken from the stem cell graft. The receptors stem from a human donor who donated a stem cell graft to a child with acute lymphoblastic leukemia.

This clonotype was counted only a few times. The chain employs TRBV20-1 and TRBJ2-1, with 10 bases identical to TRBD2. V lost 0 bases, J lost 3 bases, and 5 bases stayed unmatched. The CDR3 is 16 residues long. Germline lookup yields CDR1 DFQATT and CDR2 SNEGSKA (reference sequence). In nucleotides, the CDR3 is TGCAGTGCTAGAGACCCGAGCGGGGGGGACTACAATGAGCAGTTCTTC. Translating it yields CSARDPSGGDYNEQFF.

V is TRBV12-3 or TRBV12-4 and J is TRBJ1-1, with D possibly TRBD1 on 5 matching bases. The CDR3 has 14 residues. V lost 5 bases, J lost 2 bases, and 12 bases lay in between. The chain's CDR3 is CASSPPQGNTEAFF. In nucleotides, the CDR3 is TGTGCCAGCAGTCCCCCCCAGGGAAACACTGAAGCTTTCTTT.

This chain joins TRBV20-1 and TRBJ1-2; TRBD1 aligns across 9 bases. This CDR3 contains 14 residues. Germline V lookup: CDR1 DFQATT, CDR2 SNEGSKA (reference sequence). J gave up 5 bases and V 3 bases, and 7 bases lay outside the gene matches. CDR3 in amino acids: CSASLGDRAYGYTF. In DNA form, the CDR3 reads TGCAGTGCTAGCCTCGGGGACAGGGCGTATGGCTACACCTTC.

The chain has TRBV24-1 and TRBJ2-1, with 10 bases matching TRBD1. J gave up 5 bases and V 9 bases, and 9 bases lay outside the gene matches. There are 15 residues in the CDR3. Germline-derived CDR1 and CDR2 are KGHDR and SFDVKD. Written as DNA, the CDR3 is TGTGCCACCCGTGGGGACAGGGGCGTCCACAATGAGCAGTTCTTC. Translating gives CATRGDRGVHNEQFF.

The chain employs TRBV6-5 and TRBJ2-7, with 12 bases lining up with TRBD2. Germline values: CDR1 MNHEY, CDR2 SVGAGI. Unmatched junction bases numbered 2, after V lost 2 bases and J lost 6 bases. The length of the CDR3 is 14 residues. CDR3 sequence reads: CASSYTSGRTEQYF. The CDR3 coding sequence is TGTGCCAGCAGTTACACTAGCGGGAGGACCGAGCAGTACTTC.

This clonotype was seen only a few times. CDR3 in amino acids: CASSLGRLGAETQYF. CDR3 DNA: TGTGCCAGCAGCTTAGGGCGCCTCGGGGCGGAGACCCAGTACTTC. The chain recombines TRBV7-9 with TRBJ2-5; tentatively, D is TRBD1 or TRBD2 (5 bases each). Trimming took 1 base from V and 5 from J, leaving 14 bases between them. Germline V gene sequence: CDR1 SEHNR, CDR2 FQNEAQ (reference sequence). The CDR3 runs to 15 residues.

The gene calls are TRBV7-9 and TRBJ2-7; 8 nucleotides line up with TRBD2. Per the germline V gene, CDR1 is SEHNR and CDR2 is FQNEAQ (reference sequence). CDR3 length: 13 residues. Trimming took 11 bases from V and 3 from J; bases not matched to a gene: 9. The chain's CDR3 is CASLSSGSYEQYF. The CDR3 coding sequence is TGTGCCTCCCTCTCCAGCGGGAGCTACGAGCAGTACTTC.

This clonotype was recorded many times. The genes are TRBV12-3 or TRBV12-4 and TRBJ2-7; 9 bases are a match to TRBD1. CDR3 length: 13 residues. The ends lost 5 bases at V and 4 bases at J; junction bases unmatched: 3. The CDR3 region is CASSAGTGYEQYF. CDR3 bases: TGTGCCAGCAGTGCCGGGACAGGGTACGAGCAGTACTTC.

This clonotype turned up a few times. This chain uses TRBV7-6 with TRBJ2-1; D remains unclear. Germline V gene sequence: CDR1 SGHVS, CDR2 FNYEAQ. There are 15 residues in the CDR3. V shed 2 bases and J shed 4 bases, with 12 bases lying between them. This chain's CDR3 is CASSLLAGEYNEQFF. The CDR3 DNA reads TGTGCCAGCAGCTTATTAGCTGGAGAGTACAATGAGCAGTTCTTC.

This clonotype turned up a few times. This rearrangement joins TRBV5-1 to TRBJ1-4; D ambiguous. The CDR3 is 16 amino acids. Germline assignment: CDR1 SGHRS and CDR2 YFSETQ. Between the trimmed V and J ends, which lost 3 bases and 5 bases, there was a span of 17 bases. CDR3 nucleotides: TGCGCCAGCAGCTCGGGCTCCGGGCCTATCAATGAAAAACTGTTTTTT. Translating it yields CASSSGSGPINEKLFF.

This clonotype was recorded many times. The V gene is TRBV12-3 or TRBV12-4, the J gene TRBJ2-5; D perhaps matches TRBD1 (6 bases). The CDR3 has 13 amino acids. With 6 bases removed from V and 4 bases from J, the gap between germline ends came to 12 bases. The CDR3 region is CASSLRGTETQYF. CDR3 in DNA: TGTGCCAGCAGCCTCAGGGGTACAGAGACCCAGTACTTC.

There are a few counts of this clonotype. This chain links TRBV7-9 with TRBJ2-7, with a weak D call TRBD2 (10 bases). The germline CDR1 and CDR2 sequences are SEHNR and FQNEAQ (reference sequence). Trimming removed 5 bases at V and 3 bases at J, with 20 bases between. CDR3 length equals 16 residues. CDR3 coding DNA: TGTGCCAGCAGCCAAGGGACAGGGACTAGCGACTACGAGCAGTACTTC. Protein sequence: CASSQGTGTSDYEQYF.

This clonotype has a count of ten or more. The V and J genes are TRBV5-1 and TRBJ1-4, with 7 bases lining up with TRBD1. Losses at the gene ends were 0 bases for V and 7 bases for J; bases not matched to a gene: 3. CDR3 length equals 14 residues. Germline loops: CDR1 SGHRS, CDR2 YFSETQ. CDR3 sequence (DNA): TGCGCCAGCAGCTTGGGACAGGGAGTTGAAAAACTGTTTTTT. This gives the protein CASSLGQGVEKLFF.

There are a few counts of this clonotype. The chain links TRBV7-2 to TRBJ2-7; D uncertain. Between the trimmed V and J ends, which lost 6 bases and 2 bases, there was a span of 14 bases. The germline V gene encodes CDR1 SGHTA and CDR2 FQGNSA. CDR3 length: 14 residues. CDR3 DNA sequence: TGTGCCAGCAGTCCAGACATCGGACCCTACGAGCAGTACTTC. Its protein is CASSPDIGPYEQYF.

This clonotype was detected only a few times. This chain links TRBV27 with TRBJ2-1; possible D gene TRBD2, 5 bases. V was shortened by 10 bases and J by 6 bases, with 16 bases between the two germline ends. The CDR3 is 13 amino acids. Germline CDR1 reads MNHEY; CDR2 reads SMNVEV (reference sequence). CDR3 nucleotides: TGTGCCACTTCCCTCGGGCTAGCCAATGAGCAGTTCTTC. Translation: CATSLGLANEQFF.